This TCR beta chain came from a study of T-cell reconstitution after alpha-beta-depleted transplantation in children. The V and J ends lost 5 bases and 4 bases respectively, with 11 bases between them. The CDR3 covers 13 residues. Per the germline V gene, CDR1 is LGHDT and CDR2 is YNNKEL (reference sequence). Unique molecular identifiers were incorporated into the prepared TCRbeta library. TCRdb analysed the PCR reads with MiXCR anew, one entry per CDR3 protein. This sample has 500,000 to 600,000 distinct CDR3 sequences, with about a quarter found just once. The V gene is TRBV3-1, the J gene TRBJ1-2; tentative D call: TRBD1 (5 bases). This receptor was taken from a boy younger than two with Wiskott-Aldrich syndrome, due to receive a stem cell transplant. Sequenced material: PBMCs, taken before TCRalphabeta/CD19-depleted stem cell transplant. The CDR3 nucleotides read TGTGCCAGCAGCGTTCAGGGCCTCTATGGCTACACCTTC. It is translated as CASSVQGLYGYTF.